The rows below give T cell receptor beta chains drawn from one sample of a study of vaccination and CD4 T cells after COVID-19. What these receptors recognize is not known. TCRdb used MiXCR to reprocess the PCR reads, holding one entry per CDR3 protein. The data contain approximately 17,000 distinct CDR3 sequences, roughly 50% of them singletons. This specimen was CD4+ T cells from blood, cultured in vitro, taken before SARS-CoV-2 vaccination. These receptors were obtained from a human donor who had recovered from COVID-19. The conserved cysteine and the conserved F or W are not part of the CDR3 here. Size values are once, few and many counts, or a class for expanded clones, and some rows have none.

v_call: TRBV2; clone_size: few; cdr3_aa: ASMRQWTGNQPQH
v_call: TRBV6-1; clone_size: NA; cdr3_aa: ASSEWGPPSYEQY
v_call: TRBV28; clone_size: NA; cdr3_aa: ASMVGYQGGTYNSPLH
v_call: TRBV7-8; clone_size: few; cdr3_aa: ASSRRALWGYT
v_call: TRBV12-3/TRBV12-4; clone_size: NA; cdr3_aa: ASSPMKGQVNYGYT
v_call: TRBV6-1; clone_size: NA; cdr3_aa: ASKFGQGSDEQY
v_call: TRBV11-3; clone_size: NA; cdr3_aa: ASSRTGWGLNTGELF
v_call: TRBV6-1; clone_size: NA; cdr3_aa: ASSATSSYEQY
v_call: TRBV30; clone_size: once; cdr3_aa: AWSVRGPYSPLH
v_call: TRBV20-1; clone_size: few; cdr3_aa: SARFTGASYNEQF
v_call: TRBV24-1; clone_size: NA; cdr3_aa: ATSDPGQGHSTDTQY